A selection of T cell receptor beta chains follows, all from one sample in a study of T cell repertoires in cytomegalovirus infection. Their antigens remain unidentified. TCRdb re-called the reads through MiXCR, storing one row per CDR3 protein. The repertoire holds a few hundred thousand distinct CDR3 sequences, with approximately 40% as singletons. The sequenced sample was cultured PBMCs, obtained from culture after CMV antigen stimulation. The receptor source for this set is a human donor in good health (CMV status not recorded). Some clones in this sample may be carry-over from other donors' samples. Each CDR3 is given with its conserved first and last residue. Fields, in order: CDR3 protein, CDR3 DNA, V gene, J gene, D gene, clone size. The D gene is left open where the match is weak. The size entry is marked missing in some rows and otherwise reads once, few, many or a size class.

CASSLAPGGDSPLHF	TGTGCCAGCAGCTTGGCCCCAGGGGGGGATTCACCCCTCCACTTT	TRBV5-6	TRBJ1-6	TRBD1	NA
CASSSPTYGAGANNEQFF	TGTGCCAGCAGTTCTCCCACTTACGGTGCGGGGGCGAACAATGAGCAGTTCTTC	TRBV12-3/TRBV12-4	TRBJ2-1	NA	NA
CASSQDAGRVGELFF	TGCGCCAGCAGCCAAGACGCAGGTCGGGTCGGGGAGCTGTTTTTT	TRBV4-1	TRBJ2-2	NA	few
CASTMMGRANTEAFF	TGTGCCAGCACGATGATGGGAAGGGCGAACACTGAAGCTTTCTTT	TRBV2	TRBJ1-1	NA	NA
CASSSQVSTYEQYF	TGTGCCAGCAGCTCACAGGTATCAACCTACGAGCAGTACTTC	TRBV7-6	TRBJ2-7	NA	NA
CASTPGGYSNQPQHF	TGTGCCAGCACCCCGGGAGGTTATAGCAATCAGCCCCAGCATTTT	TRBV12-3/TRBV12-4	TRBJ1-5	NA	NA
CASSLGWRDYEQFF	TGTGCCAGCAGCTTAGGTTGGCGGGACTATGAGCAGTTCTTC	TRBV11-2	TRBJ2-1	NA	NA
CSARLTPSSYEQYF	TGCAGTGCTAGATTGACCCCTAGCTCCTACGAGCAGTACTTC	TRBV20-1	TRBJ2-7	NA	NA
CAISESQPDTQYF	TGTGCCATCAGTGAGTCACAGCCAGATACGCAGTATTTT	TRBV10-3	TRBJ2-3	NA	few
CASSFLRQGTDTQYF	TGTGCCAGCAGTTTTCTTCGACAGGGAACAGATACGCAGTATTTT	TRBV27	TRBJ2-3	TRBD1	NA
CASSPTSGPYTDTQYF	TGTGCCAGCAGCCCCACTAGCGGCCCCTACACAGATACGCAGTATTTT	TRBV7-2	TRBJ2-3	TRBD2	many
CASSPVKGRVRYNEQFF	TGTGCCAGCAGCCCGGTTAAAGGGAGAGTCCGTTACAATGAGCAGTTCTTC	TRBV11-2	TRBJ2-1	NA	NA
CASSLEGAGEGSPLHF	TGTGCCAGCAGCTTAGAGGGAGCAGGGGAGGGTTCACCCCTCCACTTT	TRBV7-2	TRBJ1-6	NA	once
CASSYSVPGGGQGLNTQYF	TGTGCCAGCAGTTACTCCGTCCCTGGGGGGGGCCAGGGACTGAATACGCAGTATTTT	TRBV6-6	TRBJ2-3	NA	NA
CASQDAKGTEAFF	TGTGCCAGCCAAGATGCCAAGGGAACTGAAGCTTTCTTT	TRBV2	TRBJ1-1	NA	NA
CASRNRAVNETQYF	TGTGCCAGCAGGAACCGGGCGGTGAACGAGACCCAGTACTTC	TRBV6-2/TRBV6-3	TRBJ2-5	NA	NA
CASSGGRGSGYTDTQYF	TGTGCCAGCAGTGGGGGAAGAGGGTCGGGTTACACAGATACGCAGTATTTT	TRBV2	TRBJ2-3	NA	NA
CASRRGQGRSFF	TGTGCCAGCAGGCGCGGACAGGGGAGATCTTTCTTT	TRBV28	TRBJ1-1	TRBD1	few
CASSFRWVGNTIYF	TGTGCCAGCAGCTTTCGCTGGGTTGGAAACACCATATATTTT	TRBV7-3	TRBJ1-3	NA	NA
CASSRGGFTGELFF	TGTGCCAGCAGCCGGGGGGGGTTCACCGGGGAGCTGTTTTTT	TRBV13	TRBJ2-2	TRBD2	NA
CASSRTRETQYF	TGTGCCAGCAGTCGGACGAGAGAGACCCAGTACTTC	TRBV6-2/TRBV6-3	TRBJ2-5	NA	NA
CASSFGGSGRTDTQYF	TGTGCCAGCAGCTTCGGTGGTAGCGGGAGGACAGATACGCAGTATTTT	TRBV7-2	TRBJ2-3	TRBD2	NA
CSARDQKFGTGVPPDTQYF	TGCAGTGCTAGAGATCAAAAGTTCGGGACAGGGGTTCCCCCAGATACGCAGTATTTT	TRBV20-1	TRBJ2-3	TRBD1	NA
CASSYRQSADGYTF	TGTGCCAGCAGTTACCGACAGAGCGCCGACGGCTACACCTTC	TRBV6-6	TRBJ1-2	NA	NA
CASSLAPFGQGRRNQPQHF	TGTGCCAGCAGCTTAGCCCCTTTTGGACAGGGCCGCCGAAATCAGCCCCAGCATTTT	TRBV7-9	TRBJ1-5	TRBD1	NA
CAIRPTGFDEQFF	TGTGCCATCAGACCAACAGGGTTCGATGAGCAGTTCTTC	TRBV10-3	TRBJ2-1	NA	NA
CASGPPYGSAKNIQYF	TGTGCTAGTGGTCCCCCCTATGGGTCGGCCAAAAACATTCAGTACTTC	TRBV12-5	TRBJ2-4	NA	few
CASSYLAGGGNEQFF	TGTGCCAGCAGTTATCTAGCGGGAGGAGGCAATGAGCAGTTCTTC	TRBV5-6	TRBJ2-1	TRBD2	NA
CASSSVWGTQYF	TGTGCCAGCAGCTCCGTGTGGGGGACCCAGTACTTC	TRBV7-2	TRBJ2-5	NA	few
CASSSRPLGAGASYNEQFF	TGTGCCAGCAGTTCCCGCCCCTTGGGAGCGGGGGCCTCCTACAATGAGCAGTTCTTC	TRBV12-3/TRBV12-4	TRBJ2-1	TRBD2	NA
CASSITSGSYIQYF	TGTGCCAGTAGTATAACCAGCGGGAGTTACATTCAGTACTTC	TRBV19	TRBJ2-4	TRBD2	NA
CASSLVPFTTAQYSYEQYF	TGTGCCAGCAGCTTAGTTCCATTTACGACAGCTCAATACTCCTACGAGCAGTACTTC	TRBV7-2	TRBJ2-7	NA	many
CASSFSTGPGTNYGYTF	TGTGCCAGCAGCTTCAGTACAGGGCCCGGGACTAACTATGGCTACACCTTC	TRBV7-8	TRBJ1-2	NA	few